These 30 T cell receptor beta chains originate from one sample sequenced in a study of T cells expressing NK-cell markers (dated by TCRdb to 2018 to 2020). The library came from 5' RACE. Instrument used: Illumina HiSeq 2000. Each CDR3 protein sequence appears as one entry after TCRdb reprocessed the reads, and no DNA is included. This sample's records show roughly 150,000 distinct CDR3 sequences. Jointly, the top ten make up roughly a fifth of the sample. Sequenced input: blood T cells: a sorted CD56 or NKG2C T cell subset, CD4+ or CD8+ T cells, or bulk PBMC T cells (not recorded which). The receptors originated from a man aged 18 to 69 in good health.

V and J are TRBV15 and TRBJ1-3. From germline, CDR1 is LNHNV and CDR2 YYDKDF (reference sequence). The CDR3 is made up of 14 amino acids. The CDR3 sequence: CATSVRASKDTIYF.

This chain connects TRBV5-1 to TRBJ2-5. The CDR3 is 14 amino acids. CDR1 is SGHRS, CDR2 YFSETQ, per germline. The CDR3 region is CASSLGRVEETQYF.

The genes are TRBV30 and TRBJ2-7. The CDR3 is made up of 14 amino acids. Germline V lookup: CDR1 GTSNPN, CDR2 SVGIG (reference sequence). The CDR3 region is CAWGVSGLHYEQYF.

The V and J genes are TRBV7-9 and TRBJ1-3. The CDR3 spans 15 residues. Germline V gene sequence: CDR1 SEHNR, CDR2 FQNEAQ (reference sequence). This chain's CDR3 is CASSFTPTAGNTIYF.

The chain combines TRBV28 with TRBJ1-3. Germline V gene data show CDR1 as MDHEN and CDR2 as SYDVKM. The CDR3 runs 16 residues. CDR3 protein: CASSFPLTESGNTIYF.

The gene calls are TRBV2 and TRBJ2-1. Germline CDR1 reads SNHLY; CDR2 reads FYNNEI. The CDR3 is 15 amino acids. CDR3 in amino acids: CASSEPRPATHEQFF.

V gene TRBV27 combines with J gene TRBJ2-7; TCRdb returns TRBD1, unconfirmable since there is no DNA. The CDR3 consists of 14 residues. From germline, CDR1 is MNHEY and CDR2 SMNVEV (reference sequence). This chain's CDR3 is CASSFDGGAREQYF.

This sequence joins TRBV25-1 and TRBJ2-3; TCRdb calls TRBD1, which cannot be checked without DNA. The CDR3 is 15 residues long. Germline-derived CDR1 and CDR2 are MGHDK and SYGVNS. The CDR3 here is CASSEYEGATDTQYF.

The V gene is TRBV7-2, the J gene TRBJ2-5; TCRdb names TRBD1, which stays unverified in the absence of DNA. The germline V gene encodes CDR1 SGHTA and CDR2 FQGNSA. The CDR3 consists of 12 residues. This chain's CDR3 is CASSGVTETQYF. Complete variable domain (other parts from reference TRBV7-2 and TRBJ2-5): GAGVSQSPSNKVTEKGKDVELRCDPISGHTALYWYRQSLGQGLEFLIYFQGNSAPDKSGLPSDRFSAERTGGSVSTLTIQRTQQEDSAVYLCASSGVTETQYFGPGTRLLVL.

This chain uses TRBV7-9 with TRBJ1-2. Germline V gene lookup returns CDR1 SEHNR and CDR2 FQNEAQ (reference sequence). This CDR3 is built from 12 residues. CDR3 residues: CASSLNRKGYTF.

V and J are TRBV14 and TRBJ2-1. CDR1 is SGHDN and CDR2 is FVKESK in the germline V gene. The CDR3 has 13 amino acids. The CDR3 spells CASSQVDSNEQFF.

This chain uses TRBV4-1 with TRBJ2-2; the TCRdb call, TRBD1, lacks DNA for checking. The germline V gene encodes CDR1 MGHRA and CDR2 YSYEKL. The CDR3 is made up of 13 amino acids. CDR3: CASSQGGGGELFF.

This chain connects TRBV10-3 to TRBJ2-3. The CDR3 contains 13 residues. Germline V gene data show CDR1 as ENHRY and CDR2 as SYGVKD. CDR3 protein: CATYHGNTDTQYF.

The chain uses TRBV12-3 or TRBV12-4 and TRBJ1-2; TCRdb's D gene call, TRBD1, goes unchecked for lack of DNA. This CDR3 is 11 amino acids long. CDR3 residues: CASSTGSFYTF.

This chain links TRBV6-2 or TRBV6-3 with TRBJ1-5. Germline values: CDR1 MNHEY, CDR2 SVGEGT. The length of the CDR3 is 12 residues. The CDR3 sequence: CASSYQSQPQHF.

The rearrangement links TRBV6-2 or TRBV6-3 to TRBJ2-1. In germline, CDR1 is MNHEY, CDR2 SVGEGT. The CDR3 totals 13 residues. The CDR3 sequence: CASSLGAYNEQFF.

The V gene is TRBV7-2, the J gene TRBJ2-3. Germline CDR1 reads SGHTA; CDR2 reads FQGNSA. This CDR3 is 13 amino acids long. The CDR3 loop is CASSGVSTDTQYF.

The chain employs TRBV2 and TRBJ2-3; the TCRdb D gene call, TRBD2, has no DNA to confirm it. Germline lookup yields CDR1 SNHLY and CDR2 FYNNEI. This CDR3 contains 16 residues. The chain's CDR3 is CASSLTSGDIEDTQYF.

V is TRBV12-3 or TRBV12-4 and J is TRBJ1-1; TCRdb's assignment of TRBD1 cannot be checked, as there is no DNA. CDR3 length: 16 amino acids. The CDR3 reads CASSHTQTGPGAEAFF.

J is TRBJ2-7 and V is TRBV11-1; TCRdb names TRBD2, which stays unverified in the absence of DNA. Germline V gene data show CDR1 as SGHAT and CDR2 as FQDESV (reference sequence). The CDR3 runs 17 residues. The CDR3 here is CASSPQVERDGSYEQYF.

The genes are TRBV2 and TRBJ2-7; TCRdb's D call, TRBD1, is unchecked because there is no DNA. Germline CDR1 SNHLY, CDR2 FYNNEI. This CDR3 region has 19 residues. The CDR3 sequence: CASSHYPLGSEQVSYEQYF.

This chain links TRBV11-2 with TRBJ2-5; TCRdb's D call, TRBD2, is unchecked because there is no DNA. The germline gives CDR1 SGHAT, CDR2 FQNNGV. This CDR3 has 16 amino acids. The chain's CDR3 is CASSFSGTSGQETQYF.

The CDR3 loop reads CASSLEGGRVEQYF. The chain employs TRBV5-4 and TRBJ2-7; TCRdb proposes TRBD2, but this gene call is untestable without DNA. The CDR3 loop spans 14 amino acids. Germline V gene data show CDR1 as SGHNT and CDR2 as YYREEE (reference sequence).

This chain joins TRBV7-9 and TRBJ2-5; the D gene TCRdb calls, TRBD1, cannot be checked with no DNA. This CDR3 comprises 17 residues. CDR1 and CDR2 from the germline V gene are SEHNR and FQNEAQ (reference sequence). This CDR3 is CASSDSLIPPFQETQYF.

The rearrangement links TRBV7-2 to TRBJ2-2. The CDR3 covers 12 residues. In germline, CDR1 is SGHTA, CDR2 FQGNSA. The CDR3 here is CASSLPWGELFF.

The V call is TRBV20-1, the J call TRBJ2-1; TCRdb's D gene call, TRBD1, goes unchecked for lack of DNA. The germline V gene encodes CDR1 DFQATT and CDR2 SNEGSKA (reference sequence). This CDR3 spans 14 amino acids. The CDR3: CSAPEGDRDYEQFF.

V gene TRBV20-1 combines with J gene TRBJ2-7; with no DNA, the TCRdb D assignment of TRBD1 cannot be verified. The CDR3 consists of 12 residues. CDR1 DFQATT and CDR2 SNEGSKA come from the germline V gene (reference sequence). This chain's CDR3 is CSATGDTYEQYF.

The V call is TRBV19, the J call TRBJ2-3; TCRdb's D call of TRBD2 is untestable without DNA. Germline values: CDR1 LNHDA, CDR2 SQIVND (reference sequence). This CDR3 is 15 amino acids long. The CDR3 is CASSTIAGDLDTQYF.

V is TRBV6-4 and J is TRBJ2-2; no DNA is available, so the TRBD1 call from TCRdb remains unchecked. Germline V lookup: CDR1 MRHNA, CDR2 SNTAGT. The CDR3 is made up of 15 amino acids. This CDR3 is CASSDEGASTGELFF.

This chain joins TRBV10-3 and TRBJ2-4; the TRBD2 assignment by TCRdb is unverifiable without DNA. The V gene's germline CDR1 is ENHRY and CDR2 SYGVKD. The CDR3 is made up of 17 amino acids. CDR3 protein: CAISESTGGAAKNIQYF.